The 10 T cell receptor beta chains presented below share a single source sample, sequenced in a study of blood T cell repertoires in COVID-19. The method was immunoSEQ multiplex PCR; TCRdb's version includes in-frame clones alone and lacks a portion of them. The sample lists about 98,000 clones; 91% were seen once. Input material: peripheral blood. Receptor source: a man aged 18 to 30 with acute or convalescent COVID-19.

The chain employs TRBV5-1 and TRBJ2-3; D gene ambiguous. The germline V and J ends were trimmed by 4 bases and 0 bases, with 9 bases remaining between them. CDR1 is SGHRS and CDR2 is YFSETQ in the germline V gene. This CDR3 has 14 residues. This chain's CDR3 is CASSTAQSTDTQYF. The CDR3 DNA is TGCGCCAGCAGCACCGCCCAGAGCACAGATACGCAGTATTTT.

This chain links TRBV2 with TRBJ2-3, with 9 nucleotides matching TRBD2. The V gene end was trimmed by 3 bases and the J gene end by 2 bases; junction bases not matched to a gene: 6. Germline V CDR1 and CDR2: SNHLY, FYNNEI. This CDR3 contains 16 residues. Written as DNA, the CDR3 is TGTGCCAGCAGTGATTTGTCTAGCGGGGTCACAGATACGCAGTATTTT. It is translated as CASSDLSSGVTDTQYF.

The CDR3: CASSLGLRGRLETQYF. The DNA for the CDR3 is TGTGCCAGCAGCTTGGGGCTCCGCGGGAGGTTGGAGACCCAGTACTTC. The chain links TRBV7-2 to TRBJ2-5, with 8 bases identical to TRBD2. Trimming cost V 3 bases and J 5 bases; bases outside gene matches: 11. Germline loops: CDR1 SGHTA, CDR2 FQGNSA. The CDR3 consists of 16 residues.

The chain carries TRBV30 and TRBJ1-5; 8 nucleotides match TRBD1. Trimming at V came to 3 bases and at J to 6 bases, leaving 7 bases not matched to a gene. This CDR3 region has 14 residues. In germline, CDR1 is GTSNPN, CDR2 SVGIG (reference sequence). The CDR3 region is CAWRHPGGGQPQHF. CDR3 coding DNA: TGTGCCTGGAGGCATCCAGGGGGCGGTCAGCCCCAGCATTTT.

The DNA for the CDR3 is TGCGCCAGCAGCTTGTCAGCGGGGGGCTCCTACAATGAGCAGTTCTTC. Translation: CASSLSAGGSYNEQFF. The chain joins TRBV5-1 to TRBJ2-1, with 9 nucleotides matching TRBD2. The germline V gene has CDR1 SGHRS and CDR2 YFSETQ. Trimming at V came to 1 base and at J to 0 bases, leaving 2 bases not matched to a gene. The CDR3 sequence is 16 residues long.

The rearrangement links TRBV2 to TRBJ1-6; D not resolved. Trimming took off 1 base at V and 5 bases at J, with 6 bases between the two ends. Per the germline V gene, CDR1 is SNHLY and CDR2 is FYNNEI. The CDR3 sequence is 14 residues long. The CDR3 DNA reads as TGTGCCAGCAGTGAAGACCGGGATAATTCACCCCTCCACTTT. This encodes CASSEDRDNSPLHF.

The chain carries TRBV5-5 and TRBJ1-1, with a weak D call TRBD1 (5 bases). The CDR3 has 14 residues. The V gene lost 1 base and the J gene lost 5 bases, with 12 bases spanning the gap. From germline, CDR1 is SGHKS and CDR2 YYEKEE (reference sequence). CDR3 loop: CASSLPGRGTEAFF. DNA for the CDR3: TGTGCCAGCAGCTTGCCGGGACGGGGGACTGAAGCTTTCTTT.

The chain carries TRBV9 and TRBJ2-2, with unresolved D. In germline, CDR1 is SGDLS, CDR2 YYNGEE. The CDR3 contains 14 residues. The ends were cut back, 0 bases at V and 1 base at J, with 4 bases in the middle. The CDR3: CASSVAQNTGELFF. CDR3 in DNA: TGTGCCAGCAGCGTAGCCCAGAACACCGGGGAGCTGTTTTTT.

The chain combines TRBV28 with TRBJ2-5; D not certain. The ends were cut back, 5 bases at V and 5 bases at J, with 9 bases in the middle. CDR1 MDHEN and CDR2 SYDVKM come from the germline V gene. The CDR3 spans 12 residues. This CDR3 reads CASSPTRETQYF. Written as DNA, the CDR3 is TGTGCCAGCAGTCCTACCAGGGAGACCCAGTACTTC.

Regarding this clone: Being one base from a much bigger clone, this may be a read error. This chain connects TRBV6-6 to TRBJ2-7, with 8 nucleotides matching TRBD2. The CDR3 loop spans 18 amino acids. Per germline, CDR1 MNHNY and CDR2 SVGAGI (reference sequence). V was clipped by 5 bases and J by 4 bases; unmatched bases: 19. In DNA form, the CDR3 reads TGTGCCAGCAGTCGCCGCCGGGGGGACGGGGGGGGCCAGTACGAGCAGTACTTC. Encoded protein: CASSRRRGDGGGQYEQYF.